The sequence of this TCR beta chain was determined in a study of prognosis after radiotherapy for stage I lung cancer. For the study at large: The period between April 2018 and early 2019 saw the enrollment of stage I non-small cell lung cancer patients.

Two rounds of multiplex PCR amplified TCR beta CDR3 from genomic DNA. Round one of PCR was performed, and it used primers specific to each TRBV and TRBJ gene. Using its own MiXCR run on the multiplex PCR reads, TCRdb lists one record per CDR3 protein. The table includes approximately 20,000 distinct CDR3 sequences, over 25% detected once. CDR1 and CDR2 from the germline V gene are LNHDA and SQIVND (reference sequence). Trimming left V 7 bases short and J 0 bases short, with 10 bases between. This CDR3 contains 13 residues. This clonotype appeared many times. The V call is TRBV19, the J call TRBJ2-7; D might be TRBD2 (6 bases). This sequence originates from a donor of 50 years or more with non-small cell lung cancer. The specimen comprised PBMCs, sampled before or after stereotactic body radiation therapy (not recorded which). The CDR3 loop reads CASNPGSSYEQYF. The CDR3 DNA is TGTGCCAGTAACCCCGGGAGCTCCTACGAGCAGTACTTC.